The subject of this entry is one T cell receptor (beta chain). Its specificity is unknown. The data stem from a study of identical twins. Via MiXCR, TCRdb re-called the 5' RACE reads, giving one row per CDR3 protein. The table has 500,000 to 650,000 distinct CDR3 sequences, 7.1% seen once; the top ten hold 1.5% to 2%. Study-wide points: A lower insertion count was a feature of abundant cord blood beta clonotypes, with no such feature in memory repertoires.

These data were also reused for a study on yellow fever vaccine responses in identical twins.

Source material: PBMCs. This receptor was identified in a woman younger than 30 in good health.

The CDR3 DNA follows: TGTGCCAGCAGCTCAGCGGCAGACCGAATGCAGTACGTC. Protein: CASSSAADRMQYV. The chain employs TRBV5-5 and TRBJ2-7; D might be TRBD2 (5 bases). Germline V CDR1 and CDR2: SGHKS, YYEKEE (reference sequence). V was cut by 3 bases and J by 9 bases, with 16 bases left in between. The CDR3 runs 13 residues.